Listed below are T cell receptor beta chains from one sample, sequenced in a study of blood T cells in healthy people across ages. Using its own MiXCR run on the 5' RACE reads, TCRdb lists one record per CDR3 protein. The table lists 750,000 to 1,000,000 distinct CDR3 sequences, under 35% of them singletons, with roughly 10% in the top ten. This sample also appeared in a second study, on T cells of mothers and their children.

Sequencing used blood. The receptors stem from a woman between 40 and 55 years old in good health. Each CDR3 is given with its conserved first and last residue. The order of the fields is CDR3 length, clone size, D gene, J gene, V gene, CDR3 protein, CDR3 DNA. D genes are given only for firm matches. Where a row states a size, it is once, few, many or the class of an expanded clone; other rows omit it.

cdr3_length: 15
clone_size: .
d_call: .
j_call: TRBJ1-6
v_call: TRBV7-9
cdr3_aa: CASSAHGGGGSPLHF
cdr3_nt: TGTGCCAGCAGCGCCCATGGAGGGGGGGGCTCACCCCTCCACTTT

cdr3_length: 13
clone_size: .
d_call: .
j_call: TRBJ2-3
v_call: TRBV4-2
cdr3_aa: CASSQDERLTQYF
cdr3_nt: TGTGCCAGCAGCCAAGATGAACGGCTAACGCAGTATTTT

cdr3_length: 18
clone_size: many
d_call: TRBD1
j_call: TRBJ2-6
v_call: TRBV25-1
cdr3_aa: CASSAPGQGMAGANVLTF
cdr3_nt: TGTGCCAGCAGTGCCCCGGGACAGGGGATGGCCGGGGCCAACGTCCTGACTTTC

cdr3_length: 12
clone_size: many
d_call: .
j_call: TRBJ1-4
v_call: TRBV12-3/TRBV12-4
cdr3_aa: CASSPGGEKLFF
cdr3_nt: TGTGCCAGCAGCCCCGGGGGCGAAAAACTGTTTTTT

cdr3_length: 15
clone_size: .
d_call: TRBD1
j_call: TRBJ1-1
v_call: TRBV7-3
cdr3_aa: CASSGGQGKDTEAFF
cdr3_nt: TGTGCCAGCAGCGGGGGACAGGGAAAGGACACTGAAGCTTTCTTT

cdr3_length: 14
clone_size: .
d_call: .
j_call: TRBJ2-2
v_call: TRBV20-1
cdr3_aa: CSARPGANTGELFF
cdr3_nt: TGCAGTGCTAGACCGGGGGCGAACACCGGGGAGCTGTTTTTT

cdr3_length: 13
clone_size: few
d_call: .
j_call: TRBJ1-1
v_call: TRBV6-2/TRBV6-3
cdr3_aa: CASRTGGQIQAFF
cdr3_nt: TGTGCCAGCAGAACAGGAGGACAGATCCAAGCTTTCTTT

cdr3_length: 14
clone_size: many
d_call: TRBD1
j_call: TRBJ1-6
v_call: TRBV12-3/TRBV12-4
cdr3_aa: CASSRQGNNSPLHF
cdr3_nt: TGTGCCAGCAGTCGACAGGGGAATAATTCACCCCTCCACTTT

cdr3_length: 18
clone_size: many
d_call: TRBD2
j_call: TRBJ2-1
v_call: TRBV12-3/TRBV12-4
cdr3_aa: CASSFFRTSGGADNEQFF
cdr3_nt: TGTGCCAGCAGTTTTTTTAGGACTAGCGGGGGGGCAGACAATGAGCAGTTCTTC

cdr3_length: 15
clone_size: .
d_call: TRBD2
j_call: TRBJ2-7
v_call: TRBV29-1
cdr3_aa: CSVPVGPSGAYEQYF
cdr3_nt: TGCAGCGTTCCGGTCGGACCTAGCGGGGCCTACGAGCAGTACTTC

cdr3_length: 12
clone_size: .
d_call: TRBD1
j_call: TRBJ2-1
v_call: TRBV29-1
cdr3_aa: CSVEDDREEQFF
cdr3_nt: TGCAGCGTTGAAGACGACAGGGAAGAGCAGTTCTTC

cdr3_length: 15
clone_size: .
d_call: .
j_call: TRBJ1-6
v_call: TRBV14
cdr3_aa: CASSQAQGRNSPLHF
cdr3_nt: TGTGCCAGCAGCCAAGCGCAGGGGAGAAATTCACCCCTCCACTTT

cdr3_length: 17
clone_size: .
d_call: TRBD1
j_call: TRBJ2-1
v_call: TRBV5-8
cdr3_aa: CASSRDRGRFRPSEQFF
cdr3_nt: TGTGCCAGCAGCAGGGACAGGGGGCGATTCCGACCCAGTGAGCAGTTCTTC

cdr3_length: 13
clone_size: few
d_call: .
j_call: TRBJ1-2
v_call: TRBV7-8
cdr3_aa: CASSPAEASGYTF
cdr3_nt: TGTGCCAGCAGCCCCGCGGAGGCAAGTGGCTACACCTTC

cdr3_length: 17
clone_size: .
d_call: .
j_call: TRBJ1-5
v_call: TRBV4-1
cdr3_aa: CASSPLSRQDTNQPQHF
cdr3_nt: TGCGCCAGCAGCCCGCTAAGTCGACAGGATACCAATCAGCCCCAGCATTTT

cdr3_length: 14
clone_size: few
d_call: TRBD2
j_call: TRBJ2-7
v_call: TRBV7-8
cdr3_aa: CASRLAGGIYEQYF
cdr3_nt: TGTGCCAGCCGACTAGCGGGGGGGATCTACGAGCAGTACTTC